The 26 T cell receptor beta chains listed next were all sequenced from one sample in a study of blood T cells in healthy people across ages. Using a J-beta primer mix together with a sample-barcoded 5' primer, a second PCR was run for about 6 to 11 cycles. TCRdb redid the calling of the 5' RACE reads with MiXCR, one entry per CDR3 protein. Found here are about 1.7 million distinct CDR3 sequences, roughly 27% of them singletons; the top ten hold less than 9.5%. The sequenced sample was blood. The receptors come from a woman aged 25 to 39 in good health.

The chain couples TRBV12-3 or TRBV12-4 to TRBJ1-5; D not certain. V was cut by 5 bases and J by 3 bases, with 11 bases left in between. This CDR3 has 14 amino acids. The chain's CDR3 is CASSLRRYNQPQHF. The DNA for the CDR3 is TGTGCCAGCAGTCTCAGACGGTACAATCAGCCCCAGCATTTT.

The chain has TRBV5-1 and TRBJ2-1, with D possibly matching TRBD2 (5 bases). Germline CDR1 reads SGHRS; CDR2 reads YFSETQ. The CDR3 runs 15 residues. Trimming shortened V by 3 bases and J by 10 bases, and 20 bases separated the two germline ends. The CDR3 DNA follows: TGCGCCAGCAGCTCCGTACTAGAAGCAGAAGGGGAGCAGTTCTTC. Translation: CASSSVLEAEGEQFF.

This clonotype was recorded many times. The J gene is TRBJ2-1, the V gene TRBV9; D is undetermined. CDR1 SGDLS and CDR2 YYNGEE come from the germline V gene. This CDR3 has 12 residues. Trimming cost V 3 bases and J 7 bases, with 8 bases left between them. The CDR3 DNA reads as TGTGCCAGCAGCGGACCCGGAAATGAGCAGTTCTTC. Amino acids: CASSGPGNEQFF.

This clonotype was counted ten times or more. This chain connects TRBV10-3 to TRBJ1-2; perhaps TRBD1 as D (5 bases). The CDR3 is 16 amino acids. Trimming removed 0 bases from V and 8 bases from J, with 19 bases in between. CDR1 and CDR2 (germline): ENHRY, SYGVKD. The CDR3 protein is CAISESTGRLGTGYTF. Here the CDR3 DNA reads TGTGCCATCAGTGAGTCGACGGGTCGACTGGGGACCGGCTACACCTTC.

This clonotype was counted a few times. The chain uses TRBV7-3 and TRBJ2-3; D is uncertain. Trimming took 5 bases from V and 0 from J, leaving 12 bases between them. Germline loops: CDR1 SGHTA, CDR2 FQGTGA. The CDR3 consists of 15 residues. The CDR3 DNA reads TGTGCCAGCAGCCTTAATCCCGACAGCACAGATACGCAGTATTTT. Translating gives CASSLNPDSTDTQYF.

Ten or more counts support this clonotype. The chain employs TRBV20-1 and TRBJ1-2; D might be TRBD1 (5 bases). The CDR3 has 13 residues. With 0 bases removed from V and 0 bases from J, the gap between germline ends came to 5 bases. Germline CDR1 and CDR2: DFQATT and SNEGSKA (reference sequence). CDR3 sequence reads: CSARDRANYGYTF. CDR3 nucleotide sequence: TGCAGTGCTAGAGACAGGGCTAACTATGGCTACACCTTC.

The rearrangement uses TRBV19 and TRBJ2-2; 12 nucleotides agree with TRBD1. CDR1 and CDR2 from the germline V gene are LNHDA and SQIVND (reference sequence). With V trimmed by 11 bases and J by 4 bases, 5 bases remained unmatched. This CDR3 has 14 residues. For the CDR3, the DNA is TGTGCCGGCCGGGACAGGGGGCTCACCGGGGAGCTGTTTTTT. The encoded protein is CAGRDRGLTGELFF.

The rearrangement links TRBV4-2 to TRBJ2-1; TRBD2 matches 7 bases. There are 14 residues in the CDR3. V shed 2 bases, J shed 12 bases, and the junction held 10 bases outside the gene matches. Germline CDR1 and CDR2: LGHNA and YNFKEQ. As DNA, the CDR3 is TGTGCCAGCAGCCAATCGCGGGAGACCGAGGGGCAGTTCTTC. As protein: CASSQSRETEGQFF.

A word on this clonotype: It may be a read error: a sequence one base away is much more abundant. The gene calls are TRBV20-1 and TRBJ1-2, with 10 bases that match TRBD1. CDR3 length: 13 residues. Germline CDR1 and CDR2: DFQATT and SNEGSKA (reference sequence). The CDR3 protein is CSVWTGGKYDYTF. CDR3 DNA: TGCAGTGTTTGGACAGGGGGGAAATATGACTACACCTTC.

The J gene is TRBJ1-2, the V gene TRBV24-1; D is undetermined. CDR3 length equals 14 residues. Germline assignment: CDR1 KGHDR and CDR2 SFDVKD. V lost 5 bases and J lost 4, with 13 bases in between. The CDR3 protein is CATSGSEKVYGYTF. CDR3 DNA: TGTGCCACCAGTGGGTCAGAGAAGGTCTATGGCTACACCTTC.

The table lists this clonotype with a few counts. The genes are TRBV12-3 or TRBV12-4 and TRBJ1-1, with 7 bases matching TRBD1. CDR3 size: 16 residues. The trim removed 4 bases at V and 1 base at J, leaving 9 bases unmatched. DNA for the CDR3: TGTGCCAGCAGTTCAGGGACAGTAGGACCGAACACTGAAGCTTTCTTT. This sequence encodes CASSSGTVGPNTEAFF.

This clonotype was counted only a few times. This sequence joins TRBV20-1 and TRBJ2-1; tentatively, D is TRBD1 or TRBD2 (5 bases each). This CDR3 region has 18 residues. The ends were cut back, 4 bases at V and 0 bases at J, with 22 bases in the middle. Germline V gene data show CDR1 as DFQATT and CDR2 as SNEGSKA (reference sequence). Written as DNA, the CDR3 is TGCAGTGCTACAGACCCTGACGGCCGGGACGGCTCCTACAATGAGCAGTTCTTC. Amino acids: CSATDPDGRDGSYNEQFF.

Remarks on this clonotype: It may be a read error: a sequence one base away is much more abundant. The chain combines TRBV5-1 with TRBJ2-5; possibly TRBD1 for D (6 bases). Trimming stripped 0 bases from V and 11 bases from J, with 20 bases between. The germline gives CDR1 SGHRS, CDR2 YFSETQ. The CDR3 runs 15 residues. The CDR3 loop is CASSLGAGVRGEQYF. Here the CDR3 DNA reads TGCGCCAGCAGCTTGGGGGCAGGGGTTCGAGGGGAGCAGTACTTC. The complete variable domain, with remaining parts taken from reference TRBV5-1 and TRBJ2-5, reads KAGVTQTPRYLIKTRGQQVTLSCSPISGHRSVSWYQQTPGQGLQFLFEYFSETQRNKGNFPGRFSGRQFSNSRSEMNVSTLELGDSALYLCASSLGAGVRGEQYFGPGTRLLVL.

This clonotype was found a few times. The chain is built from TRBV29-1 and TRBJ2-2, with D perhaps matching TRBD2 (6 bases). Trimming took off 6 bases at V and 5 bases at J, with 7 bases between the two ends. Looked up from germline, CDR1 is SQVTM and CDR2 is ANQGSEA. The CDR3 sequence is 11 residues long. CDR3 bases: TGCAGCGTCGGGAGTACCGGGGAGCTGTTTTTT. This gives the protein CSVGSTGELFF.

DNA of the CDR3: TGCAGTGCTAGTGCTGGATTTACTGAAGCTTTCTTT. Translation: CSASAGFTEAFF. This chain connects TRBV20-1 to TRBJ1-1; D not resolved. CDR3 length equals 12 residues. CDR1 DFQATT and CDR2 SNEGSKA come from the germline V gene (reference sequence). V was pared by 3 bases and J by 5 bases, with 10 bases between.

This chain uses TRBV28 with TRBJ1-1; tentatively, D is TRBD1 (5 bases). V dropped 1 base and J dropped 1 base, with 13 bases sitting between them. The CDR3 length is 16 residues. CDR1 is MDHEN, CDR2 SYDVKM, per germline. The CDR3 spells CASSLSTGGGNTEAFF. In DNA, the CDR3 is TGTGCCAGCAGTTTATCCACCGGTGGGGGGAACACTGAAGCTTTCTTT.

This clonotype appeared a few times. This chain links TRBV3-1 with TRBJ2-1, with D tentatively TRBD1 or TRBD2 (6 bases each). V was pared by 0 bases and J by 1 base, with 22 bases between. Germline V gives CDR1 LGHDT, CDR2 YNNKEL (reference sequence). The CDR3 extends over 20 amino acids. Written as DNA, the CDR3 is TGTGCCAGCAGCCAAGAGGGGGGCCCAGCTCGAGTTTGGTCCTACAATGAGCAGTTCTTC. Translating it yields CASSQEGGPARVWSYNEQFF.

This clonotype has ten or more counts. V usage is TRBV15 and J usage is TRBJ2-1, with D possibly being TRBD1 (5 bases). Trimming removed 0 bases at V and 4 bases at J, with 7 bases between. The CDR3 extends over 14 amino acids. In germline, CDR1 is LNHNV, CDR2 YYDKDF (reference sequence). For the CDR3, the DNA is TGTGCCACCAGCAGAGAGGGGCTTTACAATGAGCAGTTCTTC. Amino acids: CATSREGLYNEQFF.

This chain connects TRBV5-1 to TRBJ2-7; weak D call: TRBD2 (6 bases). CDR3 length: 15 residues. V gave up 4 bases and J gave up 2 bases, with 16 bases separating them. Germline CDR1 and CDR2: SGHRS and YFSETQ. CDR3 sequence reads: CASSAGTLKTYEQYF. In nucleotides, the CDR3 is TGCGCCAGCAGCGCGGGGACCCTTAAAACCTACGAGCAGTACTTC.

The chain links TRBV7-6 to TRBJ2-1; D uncertain. Germline CDR1 reads SGHVS; CDR2 reads FNYEAQ. The CDR3 runs to 14 residues. V was pared by 5 bases and J by 6 bases, with 14 bases between. Written as DNA, the CDR3 is TGTGCCAGCAGCCTCCAAAGGGTAGGCAATGAGCAGTTCTTC. This codes for CASSLQRVGNEQFF.

This clonotype has a handful of counts. The V call is TRBV7-9, the J call TRBJ1-1; tentative D call: TRBD1 (6 bases). The CDR3 covers 13 residues. CDR1 is SEHNR, CDR2 FQNEAQ, per germline (reference sequence). The V gene lost 10 bases and the J gene lost 4 bases, with 16 bases spanning the gap. CDR3 protein: CATLTGMPTEAFF. In DNA, the CDR3 is TGTGCCACCCTAACAGGGATGCCCACTGAAGCTTTCTTT.

This clonotype has only a few counts. The CDR3 DNA follows: TGTGCCAGCAGCTTAGACCAGGGAAATTTGTTTTTT. Translation gives CASSLDQGNLFF. The genes are TRBV11-2 and TRBJ1-4; perhaps TRBD1 as D (5 bases). The ends were cut back, 0 bases at V and 15 bases at J, with 11 bases in the middle. Per the germline V gene, CDR1 is SGHAT and CDR2 is FQNNGV. This CDR3 spans 12 amino acids.

About this clonotype: At one boundary the junction diverges from the germline segment, which might be a read error. The chain has TRBV12-3 or TRBV12-4 and TRBJ2-1; 12 bases fit TRBD2. The CDR3 has 14 amino acids. DNA of the CDR3: TGTGCCTGCAGCACGACTAGCGGGGGACCAAAGCAGTTCTTC. It codes for CACSTTSGGPKQFF.

Concerning this clonotype itself: No conserved phenylalanine or tryptophan ends this CDR3, so it is likely a read error. V usage is TRBV2 and J usage is TRBJ2-5, with 16 nucleotides matching TRBD2. Germline loops: CDR1 SNHLY, CDR2 FYNNEI. Trimming cost V 6 bases and J 1 base; bases outside gene matches: 2. This CDR3 region has 16 residues. CDR3 sequence reads: CASSGTSGGAQETQYC. The CDR3, as DNA: TGTGCCAGCAGCGGGACTAGCGGGGGGGCCCAAGAGACCCAGTACTGC.

This clonotype was counted many times. The chain combines TRBV15 with TRBJ2-7; 7 bases fit TRBD2. The CDR3 has 15 amino acids. Germline V gene lookup returns CDR1 LNHNV and CDR2 YYDKDF (reference sequence). V shed 1 base, J shed 0 bases, and the junction held 3 bases outside the gene matches. CDR3 nucleotides: TGTGCCACCAGCAGAGCGGGACTACGCTCCTACGAGCAGTACTTC. Its translation: CATSRAGLRSYEQYF.

The rearrangement joins TRBV6-5 to TRBJ2-3; TRBD2 might be the D (6 bases). V was clipped by 4 bases and J by 3 bases, with 11 bases between them. CDR1 and CDR2 from the germline V gene are MNHEY and SVGAGI. The CDR3 covers 14 residues. The CDR3 region has the DNA TGTGCCAGCAGTTGCCGGGACTCAACAGATACGCAGTATTTT. This encodes CASSCRDSTDTQYF.